What follows are 13 T cell receptor beta chains derived from one specimen sequenced in a study of shared clonotypes between healthy human individuals. Generated by immunoSEQ multiplex PCR, the TCRdb table keeps only in-frame clones and is missing some. Here the sample spans a few hundred thousand clones, more than 95% being singletons. What was sequenced was naive CD4+ T cells sorted from blood. The subset is: CD45RA+ positively selected. These TCRs come from a woman aged 25-40 years in good health.

The V gene is TRBV29-1, the J gene TRBJ2-1; 8 nucleotides align to TRBD1. The germline gives CDR1 SQVTM, CDR2 ANQGSEA. Germline trimming cut 4 bases from V and 9 bases from J; bases unmatched to any gene: 5. This CDR3 comprises 12 residues. In DNA, the CDR3 is TGCAGCGTTGCAGGGGGCCATCGTGAGCAGTTCTTC. It codes for CSVAGGHREQFF.

The chain combines TRBV5-8 with TRBJ1-1; 9 nucleotides align to TRBD1. V dropped 0 bases and J dropped 3; count of bases not matched to a gene: 6. The CDR3 consists of 16 residues. CDR1 and CDR2 (germline): SGHTS, YDEGEE. This CDR3 is CASSLGQGGLYTEAFF. The CDR3 DNA is TGTGCCAGCAGCTTGGGACAGGGGGGTTTGTACACTGAAGCTTTCTTT.

This clone was picked up one time. This CDR3 is CASSQQIVAPGANVLTF. The CDR3 nucleotides are TGTGCCAGCAGCCAGCAAATAGTAGCCCCTGGGGCCAACGTCCTGACTTTC. V and J are TRBV14 and TRBJ2-6; D is uncertain. CDR1 is SGHDN and CDR2 is FVKESK in the germline V gene. With 3 bases removed from V and 2 bases from J, the gap between germline ends came to 14 bases. CDR3 length equals 17 residues. The full variable domain, rest sourced from reference TRBV14 and TRBJ2-6, is EAGVTQFPSHSVIEKGQTVTLRCDPISGHDNLYWYRRVMGKEIKFLLHFVKESKQDESGMPNNRFLAERTGGTYSTLKVQPAELEDSGVYFCASSQQIVAPGANVLTFGAGSRLTVL.

CDR3 nucleotides: TGTGCCAGCAGTTTGCCGATCGACCTACGCACAGATACGCAGTATTTT. It specifies CASSLPIDLRTDTQYF. The chain recombines TRBV28 with TRBJ2-3; D unresolved. Germline CDR1 and CDR2: MDHEN and SYDVKM. Between the trimmed V and J ends, which lost 3 bases and 1 base, there was a span of 14 bases. This CDR3 is 16 amino acids long.

This chain uses TRBV11-2 with TRBJ2-3, with D unclear. Trimming shortened V by 8 bases and J by 4 bases, and 7 bases separated the two germline ends. CDR3 length equals 11 residues. Germline V gives CDR1 SGHAT, CDR2 FQNNGV. In DNA form, the CDR3 reads TGTGCCAGCGGTCAAGCAGATACGCAGTATTTT. This codes for CASGQADTQYF.

The rearrangement uses TRBV10-3 and TRBJ1-2; 8 nucleotides line up with TRBD1. Germline CDR1 and CDR2: ENHRY and SYGVKD. This CDR3 comprises 14 residues. V lost 5 bases, J lost 4 bases, and 6 bases stayed unmatched. CDR3 in amino acids: CAISPGTGAYGYTF. The CDR3 nucleotides are TGTGCCATCAGTCCCGGGACAGGCGCCTATGGCTACACCTTC.

In nucleotides, the CDR3 is TGTGCCATCAGTGAGTCGTCTATCGGGAGCTCCTACAATGAGCAGTTCTTC. Amino acid sequence: CAISESSIGSSYNEQFF. The chain recombines TRBV10-3 with TRBJ2-1, with a possible D match to TRBD2 (6 bases). This CDR3 has 17 residues. The germline gives CDR1 ENHRY, CDR2 SYGVKD. The V end lost 0 bases, the J end lost 0 bases, and 12 bases lay between the germline ends.

This clone has just one count. V gene TRBV4-1 combines with J gene TRBJ2-5; D may be TRBD2 (5 bases). The CDR3 sequence is 13 residues long. V dropped 2 bases and J dropped 4 bases, with 8 bases sitting between them. Germline CDR1 reads MGHRA; CDR2 reads YSYEKL. The CDR3 region is CASSQLAGETQYF. CDR3 in DNA: TGCGCCAGCAGCCAATTGGCGGGAGAGACCCAGTACTTC.

This chain uses TRBV28 with TRBJ1-3; a possible D gene is TRBD1 (6 bases). V was pared by 8 bases and J by 4 bases, with 18 bases between. Germline loops: CDR1 MDHEN, CDR2 SYDVKM. The CDR3 is 15 residues long. CDR3 sequence reads: CASRWGAAKGNTIYF. CDR3 in DNA: TGTGCCAGCCGCTGGGGGGCAGCGAAAGGAAACACCATATATTTT.

The chain has TRBV10-3 and TRBJ2-3; 8 positions agree with TRBD2. Looked up from germline, CDR1 is ENHRY and CDR2 is SYGVKD. V lost 2 bases and J lost 6; bases outside the gene matches: 10. The CDR3 covers 16 residues. CDR3 sequence: CAISETSGGTPDTQYF. The CDR3 nucleotides are TGTGCCATCAGTGAGACTAGCGGAGGGACCCCTGATACGCAGTATTTT.

Of note for this clone: The same CDR3 is also encoded by other DNA sequences in this sample. This chain links TRBV9 with TRBJ2-5; D is unclear. The germline V gene has CDR1 SGDLS and CDR2 YYNGEE. This CDR3 is built from 13 residues. Trimming pared 0 bases from V and 2 bases from J, leaving 5 bases between. CDR3 sequence: CASSVGPQETQYF. The CDR3 nucleotides are TGTGCCAGCAGCGTAGGGCCTCAAGAGACCCAGTACTTC.

The chain combines TRBV28 with TRBJ2-2; tentatively, D is TRBD1 or TRBD2 (5 bases each). CDR1 and CDR2 (germline): MDHEN, SYDVKM. The CDR3 contains 17 residues. The V end was cut by 3 bases, the J end by 5 bases, with 19 bases between. In DNA, the CDR3 is TGTGCCAGCAGTTTTGATTTCAGGGACCCTTCAACCGGGGAGCTGTTTTTT. This encodes CASSFDFRDPSTGELFF.

The chain recombines TRBV25-1 with TRBJ2-3; 12 nucleotides line up with TRBD2. Unmatched junction bases numbered 5, after V lost 3 bases and J lost 4 bases. Germline CDR1 MGHDK, CDR2 SYGVNS. The CDR3 has 16 residues. The CDR3 spells CASSDGLAGGSDTQYF. The CDR3 nucleotides are TGTGCCAGCAGTGACGGCCTAGCGGGAGGGTCAGATACGCAGTATTTT.